The TCR beta chain described here comes from a study of T cell changes during pregnancy in multiple sclerosis. Produced via immunoSEQ multiplex PCR; TCRdb's table is partial and in-frame only. The sample holds about 70,000 clones, around 90% seen once. V was pared by 0 bases and J by 4 bases, with 9 bases of the junction left unmatched. The germline CDR1 and CDR2 sequences are GTSNPN and SVGIG (reference sequence). This CDR3 has 18 amino acids. The sequenced sample was CD4+ T cells from peripheral blood mononuclear cells, obtained after pregnancy. The chain uses TRBV30 and TRBJ2-7, with 16 bases that match TRBD2. The receptor's source is a female donor with multiple sclerosis, enrolled in a pregnancy study. The CDR3 DNA reads as TGTGCCTGGAGTGTCTCGGGACTAGCGGGAGGGTGGGAGTACGAGCAGTACTTC. This sequence encodes CAWSVSGLAGGWEYEQYF.